The rows below give T cell receptor beta chains drawn from one sample of a study of T cells after yellow fever vaccination. TCRdb fed the 5' RACE reads into MiXCR, producing one record per CDR3 protein. Found here are tens of thousands of distinct CDR3 sequences, approximately 7.7% of them singletons; the top ten hold around 44%. The sample consisted of CD8+ T cells sorted from PBMCs, taken on the day of the first yellow fever vaccination. These receptors all stem from a man aged 18-30 years who received the YFV17D yellow fever vaccine. Each CDR3 is given without its conserved first and last residue. Each record gives: V gene, J gene, CDR3 protein.

v_gene: TRBV12-3/TRBV12-4; j_gene: TRBJ1-5; CDR3aa: ASSLEGPQH
v_gene: TRBV6-5; j_gene: TRBJ1-5; CDR3aa: ASSYGGNQPQH
v_gene: TRBV4-3; j_gene: TRBJ1-5; CDR3aa: ASSQEKGSFSNQPQH
v_gene: TRBV27; j_gene: TRBJ2-2; CDR3aa: ASSTHRVTGELF
v_gene: TRBV6-6; j_gene: TRBJ1-1; CDR3aa: ATASVVNTEAF
v_gene: TRBV5-1; j_gene: TRBJ1-1; CDR3aa: ASAAGISYTEAF
v_gene: TRBV5-1; j_gene: TRBJ1-1; CDR3aa: ASSSTGMNTEAF
v_gene: TRBV18; j_gene: TRBJ1-2; CDR3aa: ASSQSPGTANYGYT
v_gene: TRBV5-4; j_gene: TRBJ2-6; CDR3aa: ASSLVGTGVSGANVLT
v_gene: TRBV7-9; j_gene: TRBJ1-2; CDR3aa: ASSSDSYGYT